This T cell receptor (beta chain) was identified during a study of CD8+ T cells in alopecia areata (dated by TCRdb to 2016 to 2018). For the wider study: The treated patients, all with moderate-to-severe alopecia areata, were enrolled in an open-label pilot trial of oral tofacitinib given at 5 to 10 mg twice daily. Patients received tofacitinib for 6 to 18 months and were then followed off drug for 6 months to check for delayed response and recurrence. The study used high-throughput TCRbeta sequencing to examine T cell clonal expansion in alopecia areata, in both the C3H/HeJ mouse model and human patients. Human TCRbeta sequencing covered scalp tissue and sorted CD4+ and CD8+ peripheral blood T cells from patchy and totalis/universalis alopecia areata patients and healthy controls. Biopsies were taken from tofacitinib-treated patients at baseline and at 4 and 24 weeks of treatment, and a later scalp biopsy was taken in several of the tofacitinib-treated patients. Scalp clonality was compared across normal scalp (n=4), patchy alopecia areata scalp (n=8), and alopecia totalis/universalis scalp (n=8). The RNA source kit depended on sample type: the PAXgene miRNA kit for fixed scalp, the miRNeasy kit for PBMCs, and the RNeasy kit for mouse skin. Amplification of TCRbeta CDR3 regions was done by immunoSEQ multiplex PCR using 35 Vbeta forward primers and 13 Jbeta reverse primers. Overall study outcomes, separate from this receptor: TCR sequences shared between patients were less clear than in mice, possibly partly because of HLA diversity in the patient population. Compared with normal scalp, lesional scalp, particularly in alopecia totalis/universalis, had higher clonality and more expanded CD8+ clones, which suggests antigenic drive. Scalp TCR repertoire analysis is complicated because resident alphabeta T cells in normal human skin are also sequenced, whereas mouse skin is dominated by gammadelta T cells.

For this clone: The clone's antigen remains unknown. Qualities for individual bases were not recorded, and no much larger clone is one base off.

What the time point label conveys for this sample: baseline before oral tofacitinib. Lesional scalp punch biopsies and peripheral blood were collected from alopecia areata patients. PBMCs were isolated by density centrifugation and stained for CD3, CD4 and CD8, after which CD4+ and CD8+ T cells were sorted on a FACSAria. The receptor library was made with the immunoSEQ multiplex PCR assay. RNA was extracted from all samples and reverse transcribed into cDNA, which served as template for TCR sequencing. First-strand cDNA was synthesized using SuperScript III with a 2:1 mix of oligo-dT and random hexamers. A synthetic immune receptor repertoire was used to gauge amplification bias, and whatever bias remained was removed computationally. The authors processed their data as follows. After raw reads were preprocessed to remove errors, the CDR3 was defined following IMGT conventions as running from the conserved cysteine to phenylalanine. Clonality was computed by normalizing Shannon entropy by log2 of the number of productive unique TCRs and subtracting the result from 1. CD4 or CD8 identity of scalp clones was inferred by cross-referencing scalp TCRbeta sequences with sorted blood CD4 and CD8 repertoires. What TCRdb holds here is the immuneACCESS table cut down to in-frame rearrangements. Part of the clones is not present; checked against another copy, under half of the missing clones reflect an unresolved V gene, and the others are unexplained. V and J calls and clone size are as listed in that table; D and trimming were resolved from the DNA. In this sample the table shows roughly 200,000 clones, roughly 60% of which occur a single time. The ten largest make up 1.5% to 2% of the sample.

Spanning cysteine to phenylalanine, the CDR3 consists of 14 amino acids. The kept DNA is CDR3 alone, 42 bases in frame from the first base. In the germline V gene, CDR1 corresponds to MGHDK and CDR2 to SYGVNS. The junction shows trimming of 3 bases on V and 7 bases on J, plus 13 bases between the germline ends. The chain is made from TRBV25-1 and TRBJ2-4; 7 matching bases give a weak D call of TRBD2. Source: CD4+ T cells sorted from blood, taken at week 0. This clonotype originated in a human donor with alopecia areata. The bases read TGTGCCAGCAGTGAGGCGGGGGCCGGGAACATTCAGTACTTC. The encoded protein is CASSEAGAGNIQYF.